The clone carrying this T cell receptor (beta chain) was counted only a few times. The sample originates from a study of T-cell reconstitution after alpha-beta-depleted transplantation in children. Construction of the TCRbeta library involved unique molecular identifiers. TCRdb processed the PCR reads anew with MiXCR; each CDR3 protein has one entry. The sample yields 250,000 to 350,000 distinct CDR3 sequences, more than 8% seen once. The J segment lost 5 bases and the V segment lost 0 bases, leaving 6 bases of the junction unmatched. Looked up from germline, CDR1 is DFQATT and CDR2 is SNEGSKA (reference sequence). This CDR3 is built from 16 residues.

The receptor was isolated from a human donor who donated a stem cell graft to a child with SCID. The rearrangement links TRBV20-1 to TRBJ2-5; 13 nucleotides align to TRBD2. Sequenced here: PBMCs from the stem cell graft donor, sampled from the stem cell graft. The CDR3 loop reads CSAREKGLAGLETQYF. DNA for the CDR3: TGCAGTGCTAGAGAGAAGGGACTAGCGGGGTTGGAGACCCAGTACTTC.